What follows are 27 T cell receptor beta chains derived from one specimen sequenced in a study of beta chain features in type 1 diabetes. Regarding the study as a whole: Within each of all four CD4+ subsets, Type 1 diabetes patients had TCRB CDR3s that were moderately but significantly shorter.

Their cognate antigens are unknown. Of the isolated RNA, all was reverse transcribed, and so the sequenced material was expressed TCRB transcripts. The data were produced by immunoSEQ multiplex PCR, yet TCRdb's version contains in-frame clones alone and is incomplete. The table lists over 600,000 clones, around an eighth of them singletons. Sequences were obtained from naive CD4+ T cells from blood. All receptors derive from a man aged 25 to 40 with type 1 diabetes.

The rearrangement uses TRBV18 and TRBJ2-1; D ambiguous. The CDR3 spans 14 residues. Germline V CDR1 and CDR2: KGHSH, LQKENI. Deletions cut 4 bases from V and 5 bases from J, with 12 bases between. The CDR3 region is CASSRELLNNEQFF. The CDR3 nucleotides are TGTGCCAGCTCACGGGAACTACTTAACAATGAGCAGTTCTTC. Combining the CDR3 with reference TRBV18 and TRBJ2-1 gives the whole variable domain NAGVMQNPRHLVRRRGQEARLRCSPMKGHSHVYWYRQLPEEGLKFMVYLQKENIIDESGMPKERFSAEFPKEGPSILRIQQVVRGDSAAYFCASSRELLNNEQFFGPGTRLTVL.

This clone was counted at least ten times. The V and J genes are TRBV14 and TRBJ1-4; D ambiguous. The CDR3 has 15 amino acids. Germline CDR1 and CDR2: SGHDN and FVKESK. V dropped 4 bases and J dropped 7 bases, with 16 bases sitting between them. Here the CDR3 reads CASSLPRGGGEKLFF. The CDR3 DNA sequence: TGTGCCAGCAGCCTCCCCCGTGGAGGTGGTGAAAAACTGTTTTTT.

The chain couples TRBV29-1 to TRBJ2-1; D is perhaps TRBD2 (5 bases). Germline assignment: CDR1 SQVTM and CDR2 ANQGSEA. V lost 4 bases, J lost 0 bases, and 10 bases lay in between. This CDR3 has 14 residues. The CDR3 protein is CSVGRTPSYNEQFF. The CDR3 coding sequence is TGCAGCGTTGGGAGGACCCCCTCCTACAATGAGCAGTTCTTC.

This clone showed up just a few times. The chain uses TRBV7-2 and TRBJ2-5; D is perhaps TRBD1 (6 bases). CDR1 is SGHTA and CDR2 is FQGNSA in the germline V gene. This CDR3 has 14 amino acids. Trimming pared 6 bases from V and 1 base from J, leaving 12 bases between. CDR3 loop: CASRPTGPQETQYF. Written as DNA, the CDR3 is TGTGCCAGCAGACCCACAGGGCCCCAAGAGACCCAGTACTTC.

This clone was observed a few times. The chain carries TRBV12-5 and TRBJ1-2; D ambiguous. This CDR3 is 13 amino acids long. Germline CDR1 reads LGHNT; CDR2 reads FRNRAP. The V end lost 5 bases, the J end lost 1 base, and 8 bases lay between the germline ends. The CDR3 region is CASGPGYNYGYTF. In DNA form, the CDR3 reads TGTGCTAGTGGTCCCGGATATAACTATGGCTACACCTTC.

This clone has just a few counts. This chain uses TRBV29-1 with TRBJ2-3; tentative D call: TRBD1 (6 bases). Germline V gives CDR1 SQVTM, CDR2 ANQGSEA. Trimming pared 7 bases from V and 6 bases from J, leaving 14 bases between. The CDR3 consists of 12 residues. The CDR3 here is CSGQVPGDTQYF. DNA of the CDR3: TGCAGCGGACAGGTCCCGGGGGATACGCAGTATTTT.

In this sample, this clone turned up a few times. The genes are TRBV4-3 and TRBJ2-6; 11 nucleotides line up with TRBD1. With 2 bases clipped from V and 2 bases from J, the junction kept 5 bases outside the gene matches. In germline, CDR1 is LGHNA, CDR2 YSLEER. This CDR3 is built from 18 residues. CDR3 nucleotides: TGCGCCAGCAGCCAACCGGACAGGGGGCCGACTGGGGCCAACGTCCTGACTTTC. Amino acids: CASSQPDRGPTGANVLTF.

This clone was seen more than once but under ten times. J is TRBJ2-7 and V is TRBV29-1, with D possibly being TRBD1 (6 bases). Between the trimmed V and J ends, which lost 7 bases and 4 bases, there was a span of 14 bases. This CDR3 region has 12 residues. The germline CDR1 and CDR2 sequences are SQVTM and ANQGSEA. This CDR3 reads CSGTETGYEQYF. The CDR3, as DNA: TGCAGCGGGACAGAGACGGGATACGAGCAGTACTTC.

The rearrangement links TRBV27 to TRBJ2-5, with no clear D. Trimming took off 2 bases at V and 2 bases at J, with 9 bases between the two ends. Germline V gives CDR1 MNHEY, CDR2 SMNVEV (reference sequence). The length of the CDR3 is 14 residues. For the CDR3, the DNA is TGTGCCAGCAGTTTAACGGCTAGACAAGAGACCCAGTACTTC. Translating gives CASSLTARQETQYF.

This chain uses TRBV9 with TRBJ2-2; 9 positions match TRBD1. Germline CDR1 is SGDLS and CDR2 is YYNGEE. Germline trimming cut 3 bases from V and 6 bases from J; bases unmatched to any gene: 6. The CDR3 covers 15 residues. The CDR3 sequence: CASSGRTGVAGELFF. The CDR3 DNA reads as TGTGCCAGCAGCGGAAGGACAGGGGTCGCCGGGGAGCTGTTTTTT. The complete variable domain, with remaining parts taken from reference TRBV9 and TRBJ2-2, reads DSGVTQTPKHLITATGQRVTLRCSPRSGDLSVYWYQQSLDQGLQFLIQYYNGEERAKGNILERFSAQQFPDLHSELNLSSLELGDSALYFCASSGRTGVAGELFFGEGSRLTVL.

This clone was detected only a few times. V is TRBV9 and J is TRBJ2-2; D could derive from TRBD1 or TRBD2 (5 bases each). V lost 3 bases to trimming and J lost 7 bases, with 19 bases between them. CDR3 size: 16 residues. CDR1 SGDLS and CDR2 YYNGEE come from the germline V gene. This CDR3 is CASSALSTGDYGELFF. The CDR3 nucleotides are TGTGCCAGCAGCGCCCTTTCTACAGGAGACTACGGGGAGCTGTTTTTT.

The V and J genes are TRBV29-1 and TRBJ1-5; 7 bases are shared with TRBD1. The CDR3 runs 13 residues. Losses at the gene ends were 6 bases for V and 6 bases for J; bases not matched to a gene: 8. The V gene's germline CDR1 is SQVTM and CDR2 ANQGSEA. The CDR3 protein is CSVTGAEGQPQHF. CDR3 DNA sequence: TGCAGCGTCACAGGGGCGGAAGGTCAGCCCCAGCATTTT.

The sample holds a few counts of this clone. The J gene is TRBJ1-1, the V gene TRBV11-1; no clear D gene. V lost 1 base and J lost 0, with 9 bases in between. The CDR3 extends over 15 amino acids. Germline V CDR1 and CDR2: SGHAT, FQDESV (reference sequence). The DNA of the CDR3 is TGTGCCAGCAGCTTAGGTCAGTCGATGAACACTGAAGCTTTCTTT. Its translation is CASSLGQSMNTEAFF.

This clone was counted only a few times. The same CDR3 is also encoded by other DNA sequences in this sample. The CDR3 DNA is TGTGCCTGGAGTGGCGGTGGAAACACCATATATTTT. This encodes CAWSGGGNTIYF. The genes are TRBV30 and TRBJ1-3; no firm D call. The V and J ends lost 1 base and 3 bases respectively, with 4 bases between them. CDR3 length equals 12 residues. The V gene's germline CDR1 is GTSNPN and CDR2 SVGIG (reference sequence).

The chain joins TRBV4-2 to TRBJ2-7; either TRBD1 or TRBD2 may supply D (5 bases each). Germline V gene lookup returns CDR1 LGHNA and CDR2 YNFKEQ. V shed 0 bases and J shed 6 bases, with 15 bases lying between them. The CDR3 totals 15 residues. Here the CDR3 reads CASSQDREGAGEQYF. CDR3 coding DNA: TGTGCCAGCAGCCAAGATCGGGAAGGGGCCGGCGAGCAGTACTTC.

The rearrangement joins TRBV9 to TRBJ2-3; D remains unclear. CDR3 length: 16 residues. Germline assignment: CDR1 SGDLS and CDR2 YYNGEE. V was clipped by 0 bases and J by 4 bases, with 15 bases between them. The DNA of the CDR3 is TGTGCCAGCAGCGTAGCATTCTCTGGACCGGCAGATACGCAGTATTTT. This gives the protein CASSVAFSGPADTQYF.

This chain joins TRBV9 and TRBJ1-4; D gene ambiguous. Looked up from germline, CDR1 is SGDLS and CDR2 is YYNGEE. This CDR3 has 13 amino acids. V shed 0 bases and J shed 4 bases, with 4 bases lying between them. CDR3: CASSVALNEKLFF. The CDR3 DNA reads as TGTGCCAGCAGCGTAGCCCTTAATGAAAAACTGTTTTTT. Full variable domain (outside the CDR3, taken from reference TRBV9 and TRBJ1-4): DSGVTQTPKHLITATGQRVTLRCSPRSGDLSVYWYQQSLDQGLQFLIQYYNGEERAKGNILERFSAQQFPDLHSELNLSSLELGDSALYFCASSVALNEKLFFGSGTQLSVL.

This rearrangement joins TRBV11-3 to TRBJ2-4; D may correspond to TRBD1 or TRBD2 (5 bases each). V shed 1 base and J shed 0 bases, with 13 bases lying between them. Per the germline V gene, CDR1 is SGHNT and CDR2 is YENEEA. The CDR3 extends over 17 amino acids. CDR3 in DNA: TGTGCCAGCAGCTTAGGAGAGGGGCGCTCAGCCAAAAACATTCAGTACTTC. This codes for CASSLGEGRSAKNIQYF.

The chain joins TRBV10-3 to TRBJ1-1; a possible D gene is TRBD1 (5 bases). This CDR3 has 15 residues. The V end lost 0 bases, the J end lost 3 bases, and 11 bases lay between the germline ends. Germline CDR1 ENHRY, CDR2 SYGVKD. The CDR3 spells CAISESRGKDTEAFF. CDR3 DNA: TGTGCCATCAGTGAGTCGAGGGGCAAGGACACTGAAGCTTTCTTT.

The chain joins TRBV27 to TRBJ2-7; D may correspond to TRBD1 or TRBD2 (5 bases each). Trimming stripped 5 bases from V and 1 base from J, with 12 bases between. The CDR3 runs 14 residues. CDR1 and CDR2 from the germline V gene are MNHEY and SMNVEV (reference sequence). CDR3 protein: CASSLRDGSYEQYF. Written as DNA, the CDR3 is TGTGCCAGCAGTCTCCGGGACGGTTCCTACGAGCAGTACTTC.

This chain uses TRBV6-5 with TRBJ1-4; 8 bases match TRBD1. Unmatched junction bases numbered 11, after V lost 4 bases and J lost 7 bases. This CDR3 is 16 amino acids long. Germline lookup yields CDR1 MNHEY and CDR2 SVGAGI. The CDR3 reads CASSSVQGASAEKLFF. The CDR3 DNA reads TGTGCCAGCAGTTCGGTCCAGGGGGCTTCAGCTGAAAAACTGTTTTTT.

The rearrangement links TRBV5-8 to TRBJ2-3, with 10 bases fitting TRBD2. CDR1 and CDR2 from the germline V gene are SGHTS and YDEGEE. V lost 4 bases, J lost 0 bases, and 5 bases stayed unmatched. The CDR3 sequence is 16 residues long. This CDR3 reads CASSPGLAESTDTQYF. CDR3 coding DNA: TGTGCCAGCAGCCCCGGACTAGCGGAGAGCACAGATACGCAGTATTTT.

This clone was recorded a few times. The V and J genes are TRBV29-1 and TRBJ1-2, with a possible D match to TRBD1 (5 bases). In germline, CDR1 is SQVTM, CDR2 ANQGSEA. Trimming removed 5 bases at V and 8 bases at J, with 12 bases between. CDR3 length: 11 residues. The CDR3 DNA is TGCAGCGTTAATGGGGGTGGCGGCTACACCTTC. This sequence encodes CSVNGGGGYTF.

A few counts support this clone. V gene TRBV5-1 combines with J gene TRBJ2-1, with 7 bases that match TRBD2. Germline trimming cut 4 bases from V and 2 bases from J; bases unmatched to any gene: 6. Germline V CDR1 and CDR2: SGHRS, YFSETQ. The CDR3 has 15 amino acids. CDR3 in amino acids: CASSDNSGPYNEQFF. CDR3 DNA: TGCGCCAGCAGCGATAATAGCGGGCCCTACAATGAGCAGTTCTTC.

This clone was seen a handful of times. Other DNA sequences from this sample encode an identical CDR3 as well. The CDR3 here is CASSLEGAGGYTF. The CDR3 DNA follows: TGTGCCAGCAGCTTGGAGGGGGCGGGTGGCTACACCTTC. V is TRBV5-4 and J is TRBJ1-2, with 7 nucleotides matching TRBD1. The CDR3 contains 13 residues. Germline CDR1 is SGHNT and CDR2 is YYREEE (reference sequence). V was pared by 0 bases and J by 7 bases, with 3 bases of the junction left unmatched.

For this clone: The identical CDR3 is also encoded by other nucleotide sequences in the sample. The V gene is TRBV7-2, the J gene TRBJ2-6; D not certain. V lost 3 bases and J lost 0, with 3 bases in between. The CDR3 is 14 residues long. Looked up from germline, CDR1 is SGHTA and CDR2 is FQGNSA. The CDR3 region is CASSLPSGANVLTF. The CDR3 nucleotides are TGTGCCAGCAGCTTGCCCTCTGGGGCCAACGTCCTGACTTTC. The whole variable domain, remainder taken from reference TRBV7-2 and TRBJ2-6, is GAGVSQSPSNKVTEKGKDVELRCDPISGHTALYWYRQSLGQGLEFLIYFQGNSAPDKSGLPSDRFSAERTGGSVSTLTIQRTQQEDSAVYLCASSLPSGANVLTFGAGSRLTVL.

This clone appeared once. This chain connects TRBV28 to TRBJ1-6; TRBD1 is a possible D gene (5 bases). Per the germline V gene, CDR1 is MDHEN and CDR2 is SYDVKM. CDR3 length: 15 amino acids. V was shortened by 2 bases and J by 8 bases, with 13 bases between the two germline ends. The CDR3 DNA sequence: TGTGCCAGCAGTTTAGGGACCCACCGGGATTCACCCCTCCACTTT. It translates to CASSLGTHRDSPLHF.